The T cell receptor beta chain described here comes from a study of OX40 agonist ivuxolimab in advanced cancers. Germline loops: CDR1 SGHRS, CDR2 YFSETQ. Trimming removed 4 bases from V and 4 bases from J; junction bases left unmatched: 5. This CDR3 comprises 13 residues. Assay used: immunoSEQ multiplex PCR; TCRdb lists only in-frame clones, some missing. The sample includes approximately 65,000 clones, 70% to 90% seen only once; the top ten take under 0.8%. This chain uses TRBV5-1 with TRBJ2-7; 7 bases agree with TRBD2. This material consisted of CD4+ or CD8+ T cells sorted from blood, taken in a trial of the OX40 agonist ivuxolimab. The TCR sequence derives from an adult with an advanced solid tumor such as melanoma, head and neck, liver or kidney cancer. The DNA of the CDR3 is TGCGCCAGCAGCCGCGGGAGTGGGTACGAGCAGTACTTC. Protein: CASSRGSGYEQYF.